These 26 T cell receptor beta chains share one sample of origin, sequenced in a study of T-cell reconstitution after alpha-beta-depleted transplantation in children. Preparation of the TCRbeta library was carried out with unique molecular identifiers. From the PCR reads, TCRdb called clonotypes with MiXCR, one entry per CDR3 protein. Of over 120,000 distinct CDR3 sequences listed, 7.5% to 9% are singletons. Here the sequenced sample was PBMCs, mostly from graft donor cells, taken 180 days after TCRalphabeta/CD19-depleted stem cell transplant. The receptors here all came from a female patient aged 2-9 years who had a stem cell transplant for congenital amegakaryocytic thrombocytopenia, so the T cells may come from the graft donor.

This clonotype was detected ten times or more. The rearrangement uses TRBV15 and TRBJ2-3, with 12 bases identical to TRBD2. Germline V gives CDR1 LNHNV, CDR2 YYDKDF (reference sequence). V was clipped by 6 bases and J by 2 bases; unmatched bases: 6. The CDR3 has 16 residues. The CDR3 protein is CATSKGTSGPTDTQYF. The CDR3 DNA reads as TGTGCCACCAGTAAGGGGACTAGCGGGCCCACAGATACGCAGTATTTT.

A few counts support this clonotype. The rearrangement uses TRBV28 and TRBJ1-5; no firm D call. This CDR3 has 17 residues. In germline, CDR1 is MDHEN, CDR2 SYDVKM. The V and J ends lost 1 base and 2 bases respectively, with 15 bases between them. The CDR3 DNA is TGTGCCAGCAGTTTATTTTCGATGGTCGAGGGCAATCAGCCCCAGCATTTT. Translating gives CASSLFSMVEGNQPQHF.

Note on this clonotype: A much larger clone sits a single nucleotide away, making a read error possible. The rearrangement uses TRBV7-6 and TRBJ2-2; D possibly corresponds to TRBD1 (8 bases). Germline V gene lookup returns CDR1 SGHVS and CDR2 FNYEAQ. Trimming took off 7 bases at V and 4 bases at J, with 25 bases between the two ends. This CDR3 is built from 18 residues. The CDR3, as DNA: TGTGCCAGCATCTTTACGGGGGGACAGGTCATGAGCACCGGGGAGCTGTTTTTT. It codes for CASIFTGGQVMSTGELFF. The whole variable domain, filled in from reference TRBV7-6 and TRBJ2-2, reads GAGVSQSPRYKVTKRGQDVALRCDPISGHVSLYWYRQALGQGPEFLTYFNYEAQQDKSGLPNDRFSAERPEGSISTLTIQRTEQRDSAMYRCASIFTGGQVMSTGELFFGEGSRLTVL.

There are many counts of this clonotype. V usage is TRBV11-2 and J usage is TRBJ2-1; 7 nucleotides line up with TRBD2. V shed 3 bases, J shed 4 bases, and the junction held 6 bases outside the gene matches. CDR3 length: 15 amino acids. CDR1 and CDR2 from the germline V gene are SGHAT and FQNNGV. The DNA for the CDR3 is TGTGCCAGCAGCTTGGAGCTAGCGGATTACAATGAGCAGTTCTTC. It specifies CASSLELADYNEQFF.

Many counts were recorded for this clonotype. V is TRBV7-6 and J is TRBJ1-4; 8 bases are a match to TRBD1. The CDR3 spans 16 residues. The germline gives CDR1 SGHVS, CDR2 FNYEAQ. The V gene end was trimmed by 5 bases and the J gene end by 6 bases; junction bases not matched to a gene: 11. The CDR3 protein is CASSPIGQGRDEKLFF. The CDR3 DNA sequence: TGTGCCAGCAGCCCAATCGGACAGGGTCGAGATGAAAAACTGTTTTTT.

This clonotype came up many times. The rearrangement uses TRBV10-3 and TRBJ2-2; D gene uncertain. The CDR3 is 13 amino acids. CDR1 is ENHRY, CDR2 SYGVKD, per germline. Trimming removed 5 bases at V and 6 bases at J, with 10 bases between. Here the CDR3 DNA reads TGTGCCATCAGTCGATGGACGGCCGGGGAGCTGTTTTTT. This translates into CAISRWTAGELFF.

There are a few counts of this clonotype. The rearrangement uses TRBV28 and TRBJ1-5; D is perhaps TRBD1 (6 bases). The CDR3 has 17 residues. Germline V gene lookup returns CDR1 MDHEN and CDR2 SYDVKM. Trimming shortened V by 5 bases and J by 7 bases, and 24 bases separated the two germline ends. This chain's CDR3 is CASSTFEIQGTVQPQHF. CDR3 nucleotide sequence: TGTGCCAGCAGTACTTTTGAAATCCAGGGGACGGTCCAGCCCCAGCATTTT. Full variable domain (rest looked up from reference TRBV28 and TRBJ1-5): DVKVTQSSRYLVKRTGEKVFLECVQDMDHENMFWYRQDPGLGLRLIYFSYDVKMKEKGDIPEGYSVSREKKERFSLILESASTNQTSMYLCASSTFEIQGTVQPQHFGDGTRLSIL.

The chain joins TRBV7-2 to TRBJ2-1; TRBD2 matches 12 bases. Germline-derived CDR1 and CDR2 are SGHTA and FQGNSA. This CDR3 has 16 residues. Unmatched junction bases numbered 7, after V lost 4 bases and J lost 6 bases. The CDR3 is CASSSYLAGGRNEQFF. CDR3 sequence (DNA): TGTGCCAGCAGCTCTTACCTAGCGGGGGGGCGCAATGAGCAGTTCTTC.

This chain connects TRBV20-1 to TRBJ2-7, with 8 bases lining up with TRBD2. Germline V gene sequence: CDR1 DFQATT, CDR2 SNEGSKA (reference sequence). The length of the CDR3 is 16 residues. Losses at the gene ends were 0 bases for V and 1 base for J; bases not matched to a gene: 8. For the CDR3, the DNA is TGCAGTGCTAGAGATCCCGCGGCGGGAGGATCCTACGAGCAGTACTTC. Protein sequence: CSARDPAAGGSYEQYF.

The chain uses TRBV20-1 and TRBJ1-5; D is ambiguous. V was clipped by 0 bases and J by 0 bases, with 12 bases between them. There are 16 residues in the CDR3. Germline CDR1 and CDR2: DFQATT and SNEGSKA (reference sequence). Written as DNA, the CDR3 is TGCAGTGCTAGAGATTTGTTGAAGGTTAGCAATCAGCCCCAGCATTTT. Its protein is CSARDLLKVSNQPQHF.

There are many counts of this clonotype. This CDR3 is CASSEQGLDTGELFF. The CDR3 nucleotides are TGCGCCAGCAGCGAACAGGGTCTCGACACCGGGGAGCTGTTTTTT. The genes are TRBV5-1 and TRBJ2-2; TRBD1 is a possible D gene (6 bases). CDR1 is SGHRS and CDR2 is YFSETQ in the germline V gene. The CDR3 spans 15 residues. Between the trimmed V and J ends, which lost 4 bases and 3 bases, there was a span of 13 bases.

This clonotype has ten or more counts. The chain links TRBV28 to TRBJ2-7; D is uncertain. CDR3 length: 12 residues. Trimming stripped 5 bases from V and 4 bases from J, with 9 bases between. Germline V gene sequence: CDR1 MDHEN, CDR2 SYDVKM. CDR3 DNA sequence: TGTGCCAGCAGTCTCACCGCATACGAGCAGTACTTC. It specifies CASSLTAYEQYF.

This clonotype was seen a handful of times. This chain joins TRBV20-1 and TRBJ2-1; TRBD2 agrees at 9 bases. This CDR3 comprises 15 residues. Germline V gene sequence: CDR1 DFQATT, CDR2 SNEGSKA (reference sequence). The V gene end was trimmed by 6 bases and the J gene end by 3 bases; junction bases not matched to a gene: 9. In nucleotides, the CDR3 is TGCAGTGCACTACCCGGACTAGCGAACTACAATGAGCAGTTCTTC. It specifies CSALPGLANYNEQFF.

This clonotype was seen ten or more times. The chain combines TRBV28 with TRBJ1-3; 10 bases match TRBD1. The CDR3 consists of 17 residues. Germline loops: CDR1 MDHEN, CDR2 SYDVKM. The V gene end was trimmed by 5 bases and the J gene end by 0 bases; junction bases not matched to a gene: 7. CDR3 DNA: TGTGCCAGCAGTAAATTGGGACAGGGGAACTCTGGAAACACCATATATTTT. It specifies CASSKLGQGNSGNTIYF.

The CDR3 DNA follows: TGTGCCAGCAGCCCAGCGGCAGGGAACACCGGGGAGCTGTTTTTT. It yields the protein CASSPAAGNTGELFF. The chain employs TRBV7-9 and TRBJ2-2; tentatively, D is TRBD2 (5 bases). This CDR3 region has 15 residues. In germline, CDR1 is SEHNR, CDR2 FQNEAQ (reference sequence). V lost 5 bases and J 1 base, leaving 11 bases between the germline ends.

This chain links TRBV3-1 with TRBJ1-1, with D perhaps matching TRBD1 (5 bases). The CDR3 runs 15 residues. The ends were cut back, 1 base at V and 2 bases at J, with 11 bases in the middle. In germline, CDR1 is LGHDT, CDR2 YNNKEL (reference sequence). CDR3 nucleotide sequence: TGTGCCAGCAGCCAAGTATGGACATTAAACACTGAAGCTTTCTTT. Translating gives CASSQVWTLNTEAFF.

Ten or more counts support this clonotype. V gene TRBV27 combines with J gene TRBJ2-1; 8 bases line up with TRBD1. The CDR3 has 17 residues. CDR1 MNHEY and CDR2 SMNVEV come from the germline V gene (reference sequence). The trim removed 3 bases at V and 3 bases at J, leaving 10 bases unmatched. The CDR3 DNA sequence: TGTGCCAGCAGTTTTGCGCCAGGGGGCCATTACTACAATGAGCAGTTCTTC. This sequence encodes CASSFAPGGHYYNEQFF.

The V call is TRBV20-1, the J call TRBJ2-3; D is possibly TRBD2 (6 bases). This CDR3 has 16 amino acids. Per germline, CDR1 DFQATT and CDR2 SNEGSKA (reference sequence). Trimming took 3 bases from V and 2 from J, leaving 18 bases between them. CDR3 in amino acids: CSARGLPNGFTDTQYF. Here the CDR3 DNA reads TGCAGTGCTAGGGGACTCCCCAACGGGTTCACAGATACGCAGTATTTT.

This clonotype has a handful of counts. CDR3 DNA: TGTGCCAGCAGCTTCAAGAATGAAAAACTGTTTTTT. It encodes CASSFKNEKLFF. This chain links TRBV7-2 with TRBJ1-4; D uncertain. CDR1 is SGHTA and CDR2 is FQGNSA in the germline V gene. CDR3 length equals 12 residues. The germline V and J ends were trimmed by 3 bases and 5 bases, with 4 bases remaining between them.

CDR3 coding DNA: TGCAGTGCTGGACAGGGGTCGGAGACCCAGTACTTC. The encoded protein is CSAGQGSETQYF. The chain recombines TRBV20-1 with TRBJ2-5; TRBD1 matches 9 bases. With V trimmed by 5 bases and J by 5 bases, 3 bases remained unmatched. The CDR3 has 12 residues. Germline CDR1 reads DFQATT; CDR2 reads SNEGSKA (reference sequence).

This clonotype was observed many times. The chain combines TRBV27 with TRBJ2-3, with no clear D. The CDR3 length is 14 residues. The germline V gene has CDR1 MNHEY and CDR2 SMNVEV (reference sequence). Trimming took 3 bases from V and 1 from J, leaving 8 bases between them. The CDR3, as DNA: TGTGCCAGCAGTTTCGACTCGGGCACAGATACGCAGTATTTT. Translated: CASSFDSGTDTQYF.

In its sample, this clonotype was seen many times. The J gene is TRBJ1-1, the V gene TRBV5-4, with 7 bases matching TRBD1. With 3 bases clipped from V and 7 bases from J, the junction kept 3 bases outside the gene matches. Per the germline V gene, CDR1 is SGHNT and CDR2 is YYREEE (reference sequence). The CDR3 has 12 amino acids. DNA of the CDR3: TGTGCCAGCAGCTCCCGGGACAGTGAAGCTTTCTTT. The encoded protein is CASSSRDSEAFF.

This clonotype appeared many times. The chain employs TRBV6-6 and TRBJ2-3; D not resolved. The V end lost 2 bases, the J end lost 6 bases, and 9 bases lay between the germline ends. Per germline, CDR1 MNHNY and CDR2 SVGAGI (reference sequence). The CDR3 contains 13 residues. CDR3 in DNA: TGTGCCAGCAGTTACAGGGTTGGCGATACGCAGTATTTT. Translation: CASSYRVGDTQYF.

This clonotype was found many times. This rearrangement joins TRBV2 to TRBJ2-7, with D tentatively TRBD1 or TRBD2 (5 bases each). V was cut by 4 bases and J by 3 bases, with 16 bases left in between. The CDR3 covers 15 residues. Per germline, CDR1 SNHLY and CDR2 FYNNEI. As DNA, the CDR3 is TGTGCCAGCAGTGGAACCGGGACCATCAGCTACGAGCAGTACTTC. Translation: CASSGTGTISYEQYF.

This clonotype was counted a few times. The chain joins TRBV20-1 to TRBJ2-5, with D perhaps matching TRBD2 (5 bases). This CDR3 contains 14 residues. Germline V lookup: CDR1 DFQATT, CDR2 SNEGSKA (reference sequence). V lost 5 bases and J lost 5, with 18 bases in between. The CDR3 nucleotides are TGCAGTGCTGGGAGACTGGAGATCTGGGAGACCCAGTACTTC. Amino acids: CSAGRLEIWETQYF.

This sequence joins TRBV5-5 and TRBJ2-5; 7 positions match TRBD1. The length of the CDR3 is 17 residues. V dropped 1 base and J dropped 6; count of bases not matched to a gene: 15. CDR1 and CDR2 from the germline V gene are SGHKS and YYEKEE (reference sequence). The CDR3 loop is CASSLFVRDRVLKTQYF. For the CDR3, the DNA is TGTGCCAGCAGCTTGTTTGTGCGCGACAGGGTTTTGAAGACCCAGTACTTC.